One sample yielded the 3 T cell receptor beta chains listed below, sequenced in a study of control samples from healthy donors and cancer patients. The repertoire was sequenced with immunoSEQ multiplex PCR; TCRdb's copy has only in-frame clones and lacks some. The sample holds 100,000 to 150,000 clones, over 75% seen once. Sequencing was carried out using blood. Receptors were obtained from a man aged 18 to 29 in good health.

The CDR3 is CASSLLGSGQGRYEQYF. In DNA, the CDR3 is TGTGCCAGCAGCTTATTGGGGTCGGGACAGGGTCGCTACGAGCAGTACTTC. The chain uses TRBV11-2 and TRBJ2-7; 9 nucleotides agree with TRBD1. Germline V gives CDR1 SGHAT, CDR2 FQNNGV. V shed 2 bases, J shed 3 bases, and the junction held 11 bases outside the gene matches. The CDR3 consists of 17 residues.

The chain joins TRBV4-1 to TRBJ2-2; D may be TRBD1 or TRBD2 (5 bases each). V was trimmed by 7 bases and J by 4 bases, leaving 19 bases between them. The CDR3 loop spans 16 amino acids. The germline V gene has CDR1 MGHRA and CDR2 YSYEKL. The CDR3 sequence: CASTPRERSSTGELFF. Here the CDR3 DNA reads TGCGCCAGCACCCCCAGGGAGAGGAGTTCCACCGGGGAGCTGTTTTTT.

The chain uses TRBV27 and TRBJ1-6; D ambiguous. Germline assignment: CDR1 MNHEY and CDR2 SMNVEV (reference sequence). The CDR3 covers 13 residues. Trimming cost V 7 bases and J 13 bases, with 17 bases left between them. The CDR3 reads CASTYTADLPLHF. DNA for the CDR3: TGTGCCAGCACCTACACCGCCGATTTGCCCCTCCACTTT.